Listed below are T cell receptor beta chains from one sample, sequenced in a study of cytomegalovirus exposure and HLA in healthy donors. The data were produced by immunoSEQ multiplex PCR, yet TCRdb's version contains in-frame clones alone and is incomplete. The sample lists roughly 200,000 clones, 79% occurring once. Specimen: PBMCs. Source of these receptors: a woman aged 30 to 39 in good health and CMV-seropositive. Each CDR3 is given with its conserved first and last residue. A D gene is named only where the DNA matches it firmly. Only some rows state a clone size, as once, few, many or a class for expanded clones.

size: few
V: TRBV6-5
J: TRBJ2-7
D: TRBD1
DNA: TGTGCCAGCAGTTCGACAGGGGTATACGAGCAGTACTTC
CDR3: CASSSTGVYEQYF

size: .
V: TRBV2
J: TRBJ2-2
D: .
DNA: TGTGCCAGCAGTGAACAGGGAACCGGGGAGCTGTTTTTT
CDR3: CASSEQGTGELFF

size: .
V: TRBV7-9
J: TRBJ2-3
D: TRBD2
DNA: TGTGCCAGCAGTAAAGGGGCTAGCGGGGGCAGGGATACGCAGTATTTT
CDR3: CASSKGASGGRDTQYF

size: .
V: TRBV21-1
J: TRBJ2-3
D: .
DNA: TGTGCCAGCAGCAAATCGAGTTTTGGGAGATCTAGCACAGATACGCAGTATTTT
CDR3: CASSKSSFGRSSTDTQYF

size: .
V: TRBV27
J: TRBJ1-1
D: .
DNA: TGTGCCAGCAAGCATCGGGGGGTCGGCACTGAAGCTTTCTTT
CDR3: CASKHRGVGTEAFF

size: .
V: TRBV30
J: TRBJ1-1
D: .
DNA: TGTGCCTGGAGTGTACTTAGGAACACTGAAGCTTTCTTT
CDR3: CAWSVLRNTEAFF

size: .
V: TRBV10-3
J: TRBJ2-3
D: .
DNA: TGTGCCATCAGTGAGTCGACAGGGCGGGAGGTCACGGATACGCAGTATTTT
CDR3: CAISESTGREVTDTQYF

size: .
V: TRBV7-7
J: TRBJ2-1
D: .
DNA: TGTGCCAGCAGCGGGGACTTCTCTCTTGAGCAGTTCTTC
CDR3: CASSGDFSLEQFF

size: .
V: TRBV5-4
J: TRBJ2-5
D: TRBD2
DNA: TGTGCCAGCAGCTTGGGGATAGCGGGGGGGCAAGAGACCCAGTACTTC
CDR3: CASSLGIAGGQETQYF

size: once
V: TRBV10-2
J: TRBJ1-2
D: .
DNA: TGCGCCAGCAGTGAGGGGTCAGGCGTTAACTATGGCTACACCTTC
CDR3: CASSEGSGVNYGYTF

size: few
V: TRBV30
J: TRBJ2-1
D: .
DNA: TGTGCCTGGAGTAGACAGTCTCTTTACAATGAGCAGTTCTTC
CDR3: CAWSRQSLYNEQFF

size: few
V: TRBV7-8
J: TRBJ2-7
D: TRBD1
DNA: TGTGCCAGCAGCCCAGGGACAGAAGAGCAGTACTTC
CDR3: CASSPGTEEQYF

size: .
V: TRBV7-9
J: TRBJ2-5
D: .
DNA: TGTGCCAGCAGCTTAGGGGAGACAGGCGAGACCCAGTACTTC
CDR3: CASSLGETGETQYF

size: .
V: TRBV7-2
J: TRBJ2-3
D: .
DNA: TGTGCCAGCAGCCAGACTAGATGGGAGCAGTATTTT
CDR3: CASSQTRWEQYF

size: .
V: TRBV28
J: TRBJ2-1
D: TRBD1
DNA: TGTGCCAGCAGTAATACAGGGGACCCCTACAATGAGCAGTTCTTC
CDR3: CASSNTGDPYNEQFF

size: .
V: TRBV7-6
J: TRBJ2-7
D: TRBD1
DNA: TGTGCCAGCAGCTTAGAGGGACAGGGGGCCCACGAGCAGTACTTC
CDR3: CASSLEGQGAHEQYF

size: .
V: TRBV11-3
J: TRBJ2-5
D: TRBD1
DNA: TGTGCCAGCAGCTTAGCAGGGGGCAAAGAGACCCAGTACTTC
CDR3: CASSLAGGKETQYF

size: .
V: TRBV10-2
J: TRBJ2-6
D: .
DNA: TGCGCCAGCAGTGAGAGCACCGGCTCTGGGGCCAACGTCCTGACTTTC
CDR3: CASSESTGSGANVLTF

size: .
V: TRBV11-2
J: TRBJ2-7
D: .
DNA: TGTGCCAGCAGCTTAGGGCCCACCTACGAGCAGTACTTC
CDR3: CASSLGPTYEQYF

size: once
V: TRBV30
J: TRBJ2-3
D: .
DNA: TGTGCCCGGAGGGGGCTCATCACAGATACGCAGTATTTT
CDR3: CARRGLITDTQYF

size: .
V: TRBV29-1
J: TRBJ2-5
D: .
DNA: TGCAGCGTTGGTCGGCCCGGGACAAACACCGTAGAGACCCAGTACTTC
CDR3: CSVGRPGTNTVETQYF

size: .
V: TRBV10-2
J: TRBJ2-7
D: TRBD1
DNA: TGCGCCAGCAGTGATGCAGGGGGCCAGGTCGAGCAGTACTTC
CDR3: CASSDAGGQVEQYF

size: few
V: TRBV5-8
J: TRBJ2-7
D: .
DNA: TGTGCCAGCAGCAAGATACGGGAAGTCCCCTACGAGCAGTACTTC
CDR3: CASSKIREVPYEQYF

size: .
V: TRBV6-5
J: TRBJ1-2
D: .
DNA: TGTGCCAGCAGTTCCGTCCGACTGACTCTCTATGGCTACACCTTC
CDR3: CASSSVRLTLYGYTF

size: .
V: TRBV7-6
J: TRBJ2-2
D: TRBD2
DNA: TGTGCCAGCAGCCTAACCGGGACTAAGGACACCGGGGAGCTGTTTTTT
CDR3: CASSLTGTKDTGELFF

size: .
V: TRBV6-1
J: TRBJ2-5
D: .
DNA: TGTGCCAGCAGTGGGGGCCCCCAGGAGACCCAGTACTTC
CDR3: CASSGGPQETQYF

size: once
V: TRBV7-8
J: TRBJ2-7
D: .
DNA: TGTGCCAGCAGCTTAGCGAGGAGGGGCGGGGAGCGGGCTTTCTCCTACGAGCAGTACTTC
CDR3: CASSLARRGGERAFSYEQYF

size: .
V: TRBV7-8
J: TRBJ1-5
D: TRBD1
DNA: TGTGCCAGCAGCTTAGCATCCGGGACAGCCCTTAATCAGCCCCAGCATTTT
CDR3: CASSLASGTALNQPQHF

size: .
V: TRBV27
J: TRBJ1-2
D: .
DNA: TGTGCCAGCAGCACCGACAGAGCTAACTATGGCTACACCTTC
CDR3: CASSTDRANYGYTF

size: .
V: TRBV7-2
J: TRBJ2-1
D: .
DNA: TGTGCCAGCAGCTTAGATTTCATCTCCTACAATGAGCAGTTCTTC
CDR3: CASSLDFISYNEQFF

size: .
V: TRBV11-2
J: TRBJ2-7
D: TRBD2
DNA: TGTGCCAGCAGCTTAGGGCTAGCGGATCTCTCCTACGAGCAGTACTTC
CDR3: CASSLGLADLSYEQYF

size: .
V: TRBV5-1
J: TRBJ1-1
D: TRBD1
DNA: TGCGCCAGCAGCCCCCAGGGACAGGGAAACACTGAAGCTTTCTTT
CDR3: CASSPQGQGNTEAFF

size: .
V: TRBV5-1
J: TRBJ2-7
D: TRBD1
DNA: TGCGCCAGCAGCCCCGGTCCGGGACAGGGACCCTACGAGCAGTACTTC
CDR3: CASSPGPGQGPYEQYF

size: once
V: TRBV14
J: TRBJ2-6
D: TRBD1
DNA: TGTGCCAGCACCCAGACAGGGGGTCGCTCTGGGGCCAACGTCCTGACTTTC
CDR3: CASTQTGGRSGANVLTF

size: .
V: TRBV28
J: TRBJ1-2
D: .
DNA: TGTGCCAGCAGTTTAGAGAGTCAGGTGAACTATGGCTACACCTTC
CDR3: CASSLESQVNYGYTF

size: once
V: TRBV2
J: TRBJ2-5
D: TRBD2
DNA: TGTGCCAGCACCTACGCACTAGCGATGGAGACCCAGTACTTC
CDR3: CASTYALAMETQYF

size: .
V: TRBV4-1
J: TRBJ2-7
D: TRBD2
DNA: TGCGCCAGCAGCCAAGATTATCCGGGAGGTTCCTACGAGCAGTACTTC
CDR3: CASSQDYPGGSYEQYF

size: .
V: TRBV27
J: TRBJ1-1
D: .
DNA: TGTGCCAGTCAGGATAATATATCAGGCACTGAAGCTTTCTTT
CDR3: CASQDNISGTEAFF